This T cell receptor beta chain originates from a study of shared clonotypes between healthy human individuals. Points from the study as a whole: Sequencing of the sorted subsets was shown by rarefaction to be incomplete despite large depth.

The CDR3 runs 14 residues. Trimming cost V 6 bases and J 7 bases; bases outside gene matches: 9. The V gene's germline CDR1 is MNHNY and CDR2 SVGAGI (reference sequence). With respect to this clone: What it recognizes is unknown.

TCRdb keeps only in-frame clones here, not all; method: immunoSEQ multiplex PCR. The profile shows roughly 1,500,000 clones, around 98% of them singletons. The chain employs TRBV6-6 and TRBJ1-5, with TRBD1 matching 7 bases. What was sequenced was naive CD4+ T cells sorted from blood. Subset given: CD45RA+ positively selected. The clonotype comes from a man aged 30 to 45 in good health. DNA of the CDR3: TGTGCCAGCAGCCCACAGGGGAAGGGACAGCCCCAGCATTTT. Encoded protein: CASSPQGKGQPQHF.